The 26 T cell receptor beta chains below come from one sample, sequenced in a study of cytomegalovirus exposure and HLA in healthy donors. It was with 60 Vbeta and 13 Jbeta primers that the PCR ran. The repertoire was sequenced with immunoSEQ multiplex PCR; TCRdb's copy has only in-frame clones and lacks some. The sample shows 160,000 or so clones, 82% of them seen only once. Sample: PBMCs. Receptors were obtained from a woman aged 45-65 years in good health and CMV-seronegative.

The rearrangement links TRBV28 to TRBJ1-5; D unclear. This CDR3 comprises 12 residues. Per the germline V gene, CDR1 is MDHEN and CDR2 is SYDVKM. The V and J ends lost 2 bases and 4 bases respectively, with 3 bases between them. The CDR3 reads CASSLVNQPQHF. The CDR3 DNA is TGTGCCAGCAGTTTAGTAAATCAGCCCCAGCATTTT.

The chain joins TRBV7-9 to TRBJ2-7, with D tentatively TRBD1 (6 bases). Per the germline V gene, CDR1 is SEHNR and CDR2 is FQNEAQ (reference sequence). The CDR3 has 15 residues. V was pared by 5 bases and J by 0 bases, with 14 bases between. The CDR3 region is CASSPLPDSSYEQYF. For the CDR3, the DNA is TGTGCCAGCAGCCCGTTGCCGGACAGCTCCTACGAGCAGTACTTC.

Concerning this clone itself: Mismatch with germline at one junction end may stem from a read error. Other DNA sequences in the sample encode the same CDR3. The gene calls are TRBV5-6 and TRBJ2-7; 12 bases map to TRBD2. The CDR3 has 17 residues. CDR1 and CDR2 from the germline V gene are SGHDT and YYEEEE. This chain's CDR3 is CASSLSPSGRGSYEQYF. DNA of the CDR3: TGCGCCAGCAGCTTGAGCCCTAGCGGGAGGGGGTCCTACGAGCAGTACTTC. Combining the CDR3 with reference TRBV5-6 and TRBJ2-7 gives the whole variable domain DAGVTQSPTHLIKTRGQQVTLRCSPKSGHDTVSWYQQALGQGPQFIFQYYEEEERQRGNFPDRFSGHQFPNYSSELNVNALLLGDSALYLCASSLSPSGRGSYEQYFGPGTRLTVT.

The genes are TRBV5-1 and TRBJ2-3; D call uncertain. The V and J ends lost 4 bases and 1 base respectively, with 10 bases between them. CDR3 length: 14 amino acids. Germline V gene lookup returns CDR1 SGHRS and CDR2 YFSETQ. CDR3 bases: TGCGCCAGCAGCGCAGATTTACGCACAGATACGCAGTATTTT. Protein product: CASSADLRTDTQYF.

In this sample, this clone turned up a few times. This chain connects TRBV5-8 to TRBJ2-6; D gene ambiguous. Germline CDR1 and CDR2: SGHTS and YDEGEE. V lost 4 bases, J lost 4 bases, and 15 bases lay in between. CDR3 size: 16 residues. The CDR3 reads CASSPRWLSGANVLTF. CDR3 in DNA: TGTGCCAGCAGCCCTAGGTGGCTATCAGGGGCCAACGTCCTGACTTTC.

A word on this clone: Other DNA sequences in this specimen translate into the identical CDR3. The CDR3 DNA is TGCAGTGCTAGGGCGGACAATGAGCAGTTCTTC. This translates into CSARADNEQFF. V gene TRBV20-1 combines with J gene TRBJ2-1; no firm D call. CDR1 and CDR2 from the germline V gene are DFQATT and SNEGSKA (reference sequence). The V and J ends lost 3 bases and 5 bases respectively, with 5 bases between them. The CDR3 extends over 11 amino acids.

This clone has a handful of counts. The chain joins TRBV28 to TRBJ2-7; 9 bases fit TRBD1. The CDR3 has 13 amino acids. The V gene's germline CDR1 is MDHEN and CDR2 SYDVKM. The V segment lost 8 bases and the J segment 4 bases; nucleotides outside the gene matches: 6. The CDR3 reads CASRGTGKYEQYF. CDR3 DNA sequence: TGTGCCAGCCGAGGGACAGGGAAATACGAGCAGTACTTC.

The V gene is TRBV9, the J gene TRBJ1-1, with no clear D. Germline CDR1 SGDLS, CDR2 YYNGEE. The V gene lost 2 bases and the J gene lost 0 bases, with 5 bases spanning the gap. CDR3 length equals 13 residues. As DNA, the CDR3 is TGTGCCAGCAGCGTTACAGTGAACACTGAAGCTTTCTTT. It codes for CASSVTVNTEAFF.

The chain uses TRBV28 and TRBJ2-3, with 9 bases fitting TRBD2. Germline V gene sequence: CDR1 MDHEN, CDR2 SYDVKM. Trimming took 6 bases from V and 3 from J; bases not matched to a gene: 7. The CDR3 totals 15 residues. CDR3 loop: CASSNPRGGTDTQYF. CDR3 coding DNA: TGTGCCAGCAGCAACCCGCGGGGGGGTACAGATACGCAGTATTTT.

The V and J genes are TRBV28 and TRBJ1-4; tentative D call: TRBD1 (5 bases). CDR3 length: 16 amino acids. Trimming removed 3 bases at V and 0 bases at J, with 11 bases between. CDR1 MDHEN and CDR2 SYDVKM come from the germline V gene. The CDR3: CASSFRRDATNEKLFF. The CDR3, as DNA: TGTGCCAGCAGTTTTAGGAGGGACGCAACTAATGAAAAACTGTTTTTT.

The sample holds one count of this clone. The gene calls are TRBV6-5 and TRBJ2-7; D is undetermined. The CDR3 length is 14 residues. The V end lost 6 bases, the J end lost 2 bases, and 14 bases lay between the germline ends. Per germline, CDR1 MNHEY and CDR2 SVGAGI. The CDR3 region has the DNA TGTGCCAGCAGACCCTACGGGTCCACCTACGAGCAGTACTTC. It specifies CASRPYGSTYEQYF.

The J gene is TRBJ2-3, the V gene TRBV29-1; D perhaps matches TRBD1 (5 bases). Trimming pared 3 bases from V and 6 bases from J, leaving 13 bases between. CDR3 length: 13 residues. The V gene's germline CDR1 is SQVTM and CDR2 ANQGSEA. The CDR3 here is CSVEVGAADTQYF. CDR3 bases: TGCAGCGTTGAGGTTGGGGCCGCGGATACGCAGTATTTT.

The chain recombines TRBV23-1 with TRBJ1-5; 11 bases map to TRBD1. TRBV23-1 is an open reading frame, and its role is uncertain. The junction had 12 bases not matched to a gene; V was cut back by 2 bases and J by 6 bases. The CDR3 covers 18 residues. CDR3 in amino acids: CASSQGQGAEGVGQPQHF. The CDR3 nucleotides are TGCGCCAGCAGTCAAGGACAGGGGGCGGAAGGGGTCGGTCAGCCCCAGCATTTT.

The rearrangement links TRBV19 to TRBJ2-5; maybe TRBD2 (5 bases). The CDR3 has 13 amino acids. Germline V gene lookup returns CDR1 LNHDA and CDR2 SQIVND (reference sequence). The V gene lost 2 bases and the J gene lost 10 bases, with 14 bases spanning the gap. In DNA, the CDR3 is TGTGCCAGTAGTATAAATGGACTCGGGGACCAGTACTTC. The encoded protein is CASSINGLGDQYF.

This chain links TRBV6-5 with TRBJ2-2; 8 bases map to TRBD1. V lost 7 bases to trimming and J lost 1 base; unmatched junction nucleotides: 2. Looked up from germline, CDR1 is MNHEY and CDR2 is SVGAGI. The CDR3 has 14 amino acids. The CDR3 DNA follows: TGTGCCAGCAAAGGGACAGGGAACACCGGGGAGCTGTTTTTT. Protein product: CASKGTGNTGELFF.

In regard to this clone: The sample contains more than one DNA sequence encoding this CDR3. The genes are TRBV7-2 and TRBJ2-3, with a weak D call TRBD2 (6 bases). Trimming removed 1 base at V and 1 base at J, with 9 bases between. The CDR3 consists of 15 residues. The V gene's germline CDR1 is SGHTA and CDR2 FQGNSA. The CDR3 region has the DNA TGTGCCAGCAGCTTAGGACCTAGCGGCACAGATACGCAGTATTTT. Protein: CASSLGPSGTDTQYF.

This clone has a single count. The chain links TRBV10-3 to TRBJ2-7; 8 bases match TRBD1. The ends lost 9 bases at V and 3 bases at J; junction bases unmatched: 10. Per the germline V gene, CDR1 is ENHRY and CDR2 is SYGVKD. The CDR3 covers 14 residues. The DNA of the CDR3 is TGTGCCATTAAACAACAGGGGGTTGTCTACGAGCAGTACTTC. It specifies CAIKQQGVVYEQYF.

The V and J genes are TRBV10-1 and TRBJ2-7, with 9 bases lining up with TRBD1. The CDR3 covers 14 residues. Trimming took 4 bases from V and 5 from J; bases not matched to a gene: 6. Germline CDR1 and CDR2: WNHNN and SYGVQD (reference sequence). The CDR3 DNA is TGCGCCAGCAGTGGGGGGGACAGGGTCCACGAGCAGTACTTC. Translation: CASSGGDRVHEQYF.

In DNA, the CDR3 is TGTGCCAGCAGCGTAGACACGGACTACTATGGCTACACCTTC. The encoded protein is CASSVDTDYYGYTF. The chain joins TRBV9 to TRBJ1-2, with D hard to call. CDR1 and CDR2 from the germline V gene are SGDLS and YYNGEE. The CDR3 has 14 residues. Between the trimmed V and J ends, which lost 0 bases and 3 bases, there was a span of 9 bases.

The chain carries TRBV9 and TRBJ2-7; D not certain. Germline-derived CDR1 and CDR2 are SGDLS and YYNGEE. V dropped 4 bases and J dropped 6 bases, with 26 bases sitting between them. CDR3 length: 17 residues. CDR3 sequence reads: CASSPNSAWAGSREQYF. CDR3 nucleotide sequence: TGTGCCAGCAGCCCTAACTCAGCATGGGCAGGATCGCGCGAGCAGTACTTC.

The chain couples TRBV28 to TRBJ1-1; no clear D gene. Germline lookup yields CDR1 MDHEN and CDR2 SYDVKM. CDR3 size: 11 residues. The V end was cut by 6 bases, the J end by 11 bases, with 13 bases between. CDR3 coding DNA: TGTGCCAGCAGCCCTCGAGGTTCCGCTTTCTTT. This codes for CASSPRGSAFF.

The chain links TRBV7-9 to TRBJ2-7, with D tentatively TRBD1 (6 bases). The CDR3 loop spans 13 amino acids. Deletions cut 8 bases from V and 3 bases from J, with 14 bases between. The germline CDR1 and CDR2 sequences are SEHNR and FQNEAQ (reference sequence). CDR3 residues: CASSVGHGYEQYF. As DNA, the CDR3 is TGTGCCAGCTCGGTGGGACATGGCTACGAGCAGTACTTC. Looking up the rest from reference TRBV7-9 and TRBJ2-7 gives the full variable domain: DTGVSQNPRHKITKRGQNVTFRCDPISEHNRLYWYRQTLGQGPEFLTYFQNEAQLEKSRLLSDRFSAERPKGSFSTLEIQRTEQGDSAMYLCASSVGHGYEQYFGPGTRLTVT.

This chain joins TRBV5-1 and TRBJ2-7; 7 bases match TRBD2. V shed 0 bases and J 4 bases; nucleotides not matched to a gene: 7. This CDR3 region has 15 residues. The germline V gene has CDR1 SGHRS and CDR2 YFSETQ. Here the CDR3 DNA reads TGCGCCAGCAGCTTGGTTGCGGGAGAGCGTTACGAGCAGTACTTC. Protein product: CASSLVAGERYEQYF.

This clone was seen a single time. The chain combines TRBV4-3 with TRBJ1-3; D not certain. V was pared by 2 bases and J by 7 bases, with 9 bases between. The germline V gene encodes CDR1 LGHNA and CDR2 YSLEER. The length of the CDR3 is 13 residues. DNA for the CDR3: TGCGCCAGCAGCCAACTTCGGGAGAACACCATATATTTT. It codes for CASSQLRENTIYF.

This clone was counted between two and nine times. The J gene is TRBJ1-1, the V gene TRBV7-3; 8 bases map to TRBD1. Germline CDR1 and CDR2: SGHTA and FQGTGA. J lost 5 bases, V lost 5 bases, and 16 bases had no gene match. The CDR3 totals 17 residues. CDR3 DNA: TGTGCCAGCAGCAAACAGGGGGGTAGCGTTACGGGAACTGAAGCTTTCTTT. It specifies CASSKQGGSVTGTEAFF. Based on the CDR3 plus reference TRBV7-3 and TRBJ1-1, the full variable domain is GAGVSQTPSNKVTEKGKYVELRCDPISGHTALYWYRQSLGQGPEFLIYFQGTGAADDSGLPNDRFFAVRPEGSVSTLKIQRTERGDSAVYLCASSKQGGSVTGTEAFFGQGTRLTVV.

CDR3: CASGRTGGTGELFF. In DNA, the CDR3 is TGTGCCAGCGGACGGACGGGGGGGACCGGGGAGCTGTTTTTT. This rearrangement joins TRBV6-1 to TRBJ2-2; 8 bases line up with TRBD2. V lost 8 bases and J lost 5; bases outside the gene matches: 7. The CDR3 totals 14 residues. Per germline, CDR1 MNHNS and CDR2 SASEGT.